Shown below are 2 T cell receptor beta chains from a single sample sequenced in a study of blood T cell repertoires in COVID-19. Profiled with immunoSEQ multiplex PCR; TCRdb holds only in-frame clones, not every one. This table has about 340,000 clones, around 80% appearing once. The sequencing sample was made of peripheral blood. These receptors all stem from a man aged 30 to 45 with active or convalescent COVID-19.

The chain joins TRBV27 to TRBJ1-1; possibly TRBD1 for D (5 bases). The CDR3 covers 14 residues. Germline loops: CDR1 MNHEY, CDR2 SMNVEV (reference sequence). V was shortened by 6 bases and J by 0 bases, with 11 bases between the two germline ends. CDR3 DNA: TGTGCCAGCAGGTGGGGGGACGTGAACACTGAAGCTTTCTTT. Amino acid sequence: CASRWGDVNTEAFF.

V gene TRBV30 combines with J gene TRBJ1-5; D might be TRBD1 (6 bases). Trimming cost V 0 bases and J 9 bases, with 12 bases left between them. The CDR3 extends over 13 amino acids. Germline CDR1 and CDR2: GTSNPN and SVGIG (reference sequence). CDR3 coding DNA: TGTGCCTGGAGTGTACAGGGACAAGGGCCCCAGCATTTT. Translation gives CAWSVQGQGPQHF.